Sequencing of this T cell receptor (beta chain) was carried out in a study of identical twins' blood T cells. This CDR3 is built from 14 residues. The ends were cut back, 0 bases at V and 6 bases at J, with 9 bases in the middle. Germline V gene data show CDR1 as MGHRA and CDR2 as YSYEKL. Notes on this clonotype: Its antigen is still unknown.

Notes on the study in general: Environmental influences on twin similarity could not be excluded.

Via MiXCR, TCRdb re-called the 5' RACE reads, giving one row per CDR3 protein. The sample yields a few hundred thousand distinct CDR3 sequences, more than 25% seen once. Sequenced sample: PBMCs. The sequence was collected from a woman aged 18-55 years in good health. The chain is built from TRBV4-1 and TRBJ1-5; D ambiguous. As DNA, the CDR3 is TGCGCCAGCAGCCAAGATAAGGGAACTCAGCCCCAGCATTTT. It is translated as CASSQDKGTQPQHF.